This T cell receptor beta chain derives from a study of blood T cells in healthy people across ages. CDR1 is SGHVS and CDR2 is FQNEAQ in the germline V gene. This CDR3 contains 12 residues. The V end lost 5 bases, the J end lost 7 bases, and 10 bases lay between the germline ends. A second roughly 6 to 12 cycle PCR used barcoded and J-beta primers. MiXCR, run by TCRdb on the 5' RACE reads, gives a single entry per CDR3 protein. This sample has about 640,000 distinct CDR3 sequences, with roughly 50% found just once. J is TRBJ2-3 and V is TRBV7-8; a weak D match, TRBD2 (5 bases). Sequencing input: blood. This sequence originates from a man aged 55 to 70 in good health. This CDR3 reads CASSRPGNTQYF. The CDR3 DNA reads as TGTGCCAGCAGCCGACCCGGGAATACGCAGTATTTT.